The rows below give T cell receptor beta chains drawn from one sample of a study of T cells and copy number aberrations in small-cell lung cancer. Sequenced by immunoSEQ multiplex PCR; TCRdb stores in-frame clones only, minus some. The repertoire has under 750 clones, approximately 86% of them found once; the top ten carry 4.8%. Sequences were obtained from tumor tissue. The receptors were sampled from a man aged 55 to 70 with small cell lung cancer. Each CDR3 is given with its conserved first and last residue. A D gene is named only where the DNA matches it firmly. Clone size is stated in some rows and not others, as once, few, many or a class when expanded.

clone_size	j_call	v_call	d_call	cdr3_aa	cdr3_nt
once	TRBJ2-7	TRBV5-4	TRBD2	CASSSGTSDYEQYF	TGTGCCAGCAGCTCGGGGACTAGCGACTACGAGCAGTACTTC
once	TRBJ2-2	TRBV27	TRBD1	CASRTGGGYTGELFF	TGTGCCAGCAGAACAGGGGGCGGGTACACCGGGGAGCTGTTTTTT
.	TRBJ2-5	TRBV7-2	TRBD2	CASSSQGAGGETQYF	TGTGCCAGCAGCTCCCAAGGAGCGGGAGGGGAGACCCAGTACTTC
.	TRBJ2-7	TRBV7-6	.	CASSLYINYEQYF	TGTGCCAGCAGCTTATATATAAACTACGAGCAGTACTTC
.	TRBJ2-3	TRBV7-8	.	CASSYGTTDTQYF	TGTGCCAGCAGCTACGGGACAACAGATACGCAGTATTTT
.	TRBJ2-2	TRBV9	.	CASSVGEIVLTGELFF	TGTGCCAGCAGCGTAGGTGAAATTGTTCTCACCGGGGAGCTGTTTTTT
.	TRBJ2-1	TRBV7-2	TRBD1	CASRKQGARGEFF	TGTGCCAGCAGGAAACAGGGGGCAAGGGGGGAGTTCTTC
.	TRBJ2-3	TRBV14	TRBD2	CASSPGGLQTDTQYF	TGTGCCAGCAGCCCGGGGGGTCTTCAAACAGATACGCAGTATTTT
.	TRBJ2-7	TRBV7-9	.	CASSFPIAEQYF	TGTGCCAGCAGCTTCCCGATAGCCGAGCAGTACTTC
.	TRBJ2-2	TRBV7-9	TRBD1	CASSFWAGTVNTGELFF	TGTGCCAGCAGCTTCTGGGCCGGGACAGTGAACACCGGGGAGCTGTTTTTT
.	TRBJ2-7	TRBV6-5	.	CATIDSYEQYF	TGTGCCACCATCGACAGTTACGAGCAGTACTTC
.	TRBJ1-1	TRBV6-1	.	CASKSSGSAGAEAFF	TGTGCCAGCAAGTCCTCGGGATCCGCCGGGGCTGAAGCTTTCTTT
.	TRBJ2-7	TRBV5-1	.	CASSLIGQTHYEQYF	TGCGCCAGCAGCTTAATCGGACAGACTCACTACGAGCAGTACTTC
few	TRBJ2-4	TRBV19	.	CASKRGEGAQNIQYF	TGTGCCAGTAAGCGGGGTGAGGGGGCCCAAAACATTCAGTACTTC
.	TRBJ1-1	TRBV21-1	.	CASSKEDDSEAFF	TGTGCCAGCAGCAAAGAGGATGACAGTGAAGCTTTCTTT
.	TRBJ1-2	TRBV6-5	.	CASRRTTGLYGYTF	TGTGCCAGCAGGAGAACCACAGGGCTCTATGGCTACACCTTC
.	TRBJ1-1	TRBV18	TRBD1	CASSPRDRGGGGEAFF	TGTGCCAGCTCACCCAGGGACAGGGGAGGTGGCGGTGAAGCTTTCTTT
.	TRBJ2-1	TRBV11-3	.	CASSSGSGSNEQFF	TGTGCCAGCAGCTCCGGTAGCGGCTCCAATGAGCAGTTCTTC
.	TRBJ2-3	TRBV5-1	.	CASSLGSDTQYF	TGCGCCAGCAGCTTGGGCTCAGATACGCAGTATTTT
.	TRBJ2-3	TRBV6-1	.	CASSEVGETDTQYF	TGTGCCAGCAGTGAAGTCGGTGAGACAGATACGCAGTATTTT
.	TRBJ2-7	TRBV29-1	TRBD1	CSGRDSHSYEQYF	TGCAGCGGCCGGGACAGTCACTCCTACGAGCAGTACTTC
.	TRBJ1-1	TRBV9	.	CASSSPSQKGTEAFF	TGTGCCAGCAGCTCACCAAGCCAGAAGGGGACTGAAGCTTTCTTT
.	TRBJ2-1	TRBV29-1	.	CSVATRADEQFF	TGCAGCGTTGCAACCAGGGCCGATGAGCAGTTCTTC
.	TRBJ2-5	TRBV19	TRBD1	CASSTRGRETQYF	TGTGCCAGTAGTACCAGGGGGCGTGAGACCCAGTACTTC
.	TRBJ1-2	TRBV5-1	.	CASSLSWGGQRGYTF	TGCGCCAGCAGCTTGTCCTGGGGGGGGCAAAGAGGCTACACCTTC
.	TRBJ2-5	TRBV5-8	.	CASSLSGTQYF	TGTGCCAGCAGCCTCTCCGGGACCCAGTACTTC
.	TRBJ2-3	TRBV13	.	CASSLGSTDTQYF	TGTGCCAGCAGCTTAGGTAGCACAGATACGCAGTATTTT
.	TRBJ1-1	TRBV10-3	.	CAISGETANTEAFF	TGTGCCATCAGTGGTGAGACAGCGAACACTGAAGCTTTCTTT
.	TRBJ2-7	TRBV7-9	TRBD1	CASSTPGQGWPSIVYEQYF	TGTGCCAGCAGCACCCCCGGACAGGGTTGGCCCTCCATTGTCTACGAGCAGTACTTC
.	TRBJ2-7	TRBV28	.	CASSLTEYYEQYF	TGTGCCAGCAGTTTGACAGAGTACTACGAGCAGTACTTC
.	TRBJ2-7	TRBV11-2	TRBD1	CASSSGQVYDEQYF	TGTGCCAGCAGCTCAGGACAGGTATATGACGAGCAGTACTTC
.	TRBJ2-7	TRBV25-1	.	CASSGSITYEQYF	TGTGCCAGCAGTGGCTCCATTACCTACGAGCAGTACTTC
.	TRBJ2-5	TRBV28	.	CASSSRLVETQYF	TGTGCCAGCAGTTCACGACTAGTAGAGACCCAGTACTTC
few	TRBJ1-3	TRBV9	.	CASSVSLSGAGNTIYF	TGTGCCAGCAGCGTCAGTTTGTCCGGGGCTGGAAACACCATATATTTT
.	TRBJ2-1	TRBV7-6	.	CASSLGGVQNEQFF	TGTGCCAGCAGCTTAGGAGGGGTTCAGAATGAGCAGTTCTTC
.	TRBJ1-6	TRBV11-2	.	CASSLRAGVDNSPLHF	TGTGCCAGCAGCTTGAGGGCGGGGGTTGATAATTCACCCCTCCACTTT
.	TRBJ1-2	TRBV5-1	TRBD1	CASSRDRAINGYTF	TGCGCCAGCAGCAGAGACAGGGCAATCAATGGCTACACCTTC
.	TRBJ2-7	TRBV11-2	TRBD1	CASSFVGTGPYEQYF	TGTGCCAGCAGCTTCGTTGGGACAGGACCCTACGAGCAGTACTTC
.	TRBJ1-1	TRBV5-1	.	CASARAGGEAEAFF	TGCGCCAGCGCCAGGGCGGGAGGTGAAGCTGAAGCTTTCTTT
.	TRBJ2-3	TRBV18	TRBD1	CASSTSGTGGATDTQYF	TGTGCCAGCTCAACTTCCGGGACAGGGGGAGCGACAGATACGCAGTATTTT
.	TRBJ2-7	TRBV25-1	.	CASSEYRTNEQYF	TGTGCCAGCAGTGAATATCGGACTAACGAGCAGTACTTC
.	TRBJ1-5	TRBV28	TRBD1	CASRSRGGESNQPQHF	TGTGCCAGCAGGAGCAGAGGGGGCGAGAGCAATCAGCCCCAGCATTTT
few	TRBJ1-2	TRBV6-5	.	CASSYSSTDYGYTF	TGTGCCAGCAGTTACTCGAGTACAGACTATGGCTACACCTTC
.	TRBJ2-3	TRBV5-6	TRBD1	CASLGTGADTQYF	TGTGCCAGCTTAGGGACAGGGGCAGATACGCAGTATTTT
.	TRBJ1-1	TRBV29-1	.	CSVDYGSSNTEAFF	TGCAGCGTTGACTATGGCAGCTCGAACACTGAAGCTTTCTTT
.	TRBJ1-2	TRBV28	TRBD1	CASRSTGFTNYGYTF	TGTGCCAGCAGATCGACAGGGTTCACTAACTATGGCTACACCTTC
.	TRBJ1-1	TRBV11-2	.	CASSLDRGSNTEAFF	TGTGCCAGCAGCTTAGATCGAGGCAGCAACACTGAAGCTTTCTTT
few	TRBJ2-7	TRBV2	TRBD1	CASSMTGSGSYEQYF	TGTGCCAGCAGCATGACAGGGAGTGGATCCTACGAGCAGTACTTC